Following are 8 T cell receptor beta chains from one sample sequenced in a study of blood T cell repertoires in COVID-19 (TCRdb year 2020). The library was made by the immunoSEQ multiplex PCR assay. TCRdb limited this immuneACCESS table to in-frame rearrangements with V and J called. A share of clones is missing; checked studies link under half to unresolved V genes, and the rest is unexplained. This sample holds 160,000 or so clones; over 75% were observed only once. The ten largest account for 15% of the sample. Sequences were obtained from peripheral blood. The receptors were sampled from a woman aged 40 to 55 with acute or convalescent COVID-19.

Only a few counts were recorded for this clone. The rearrangement links TRBV5-1 to TRBJ2-2; 8 nucleotides agree with TRBD2. V gave up 6 bases and J gave up 7 bases; unmatched junction bases: 8. The germline V gene encodes CDR1 SGHRS and CDR2 YFSETQ. This CDR3 is 14 amino acids long. The CDR3 here is CASMDSGSVGELFF. CDR3 bases: TGCGCCAGCATGGACAGCGGGAGCGTCGGGGAGCTGTTTTTT.

The chain couples TRBV18 to TRBJ1-2; D unresolved. Germline loops: CDR1 KGHSH, CDR2 LQKENI. V lost 4 bases to trimming and J lost 4 bases, with 13 bases between them. This CDR3 is built from 14 residues. The CDR3 spells CASSQTEGSYGYTF. The CDR3 DNA sequence: TGTGCCAGCTCACAAACGGAGGGTAGCTATGGCTACACCTTC.

The chain has TRBV30 and TRBJ2-7, with TRBD1 identical over 12 bases. Germline CDR1 and CDR2: GTSNPN and SVGIG (reference sequence). Losses at the gene ends were 0 bases for V and 6 bases for J; bases not matched to a gene: 12. The CDR3 runs to 17 residues. The CDR3 reads CAWSVYTWDRGQGEQYF. The CDR3 coding sequence is TGTGCCTGGAGTGTATATACCTGGGACAGGGGGCAGGGCGAGCAGTACTTC.

This clone was detected only a few times. The chain combines TRBV11-2 with TRBJ2-1; 13 bases align to TRBD2. The CDR3 totals 15 residues. The germline CDR1 and CDR2 sequences are SGHAT and FQNNGV. Unmatched junction bases numbered 6, after V lost 5 bases and J lost 8 bases. DNA for the CDR3: TGTGCCAGCAGCCACGGGACTAGCGGGAATGATGAGCAGTTCTTC. This encodes CASSHGTSGNDEQFF.

V is TRBV19 and J is TRBJ2-7; 7 nucleotides align to TRBD1. Germline V gives CDR1 LNHDA, CDR2 SQIVND (reference sequence). There are 15 residues in the CDR3. Unmatched junction bases numbered 12, after V lost 4 bases and J lost 6 bases. The CDR3 sequence: CASSSRGSSSGEQYF. In nucleotides, the CDR3 is TGTGCCAGTAGTAGCAGGGGGTCTTCCTCAGGCGAGCAGTACTTC.

J is TRBJ2-3 and V is TRBV7-3; 8 nucleotides match TRBD2. Germline assignment: CDR1 SGHTA and CDR2 FQGTGA. The CDR3 extends over 16 amino acids. V trimming: 5 bases; J trimming: 4 bases; junction bases outside the gene matches: 11. CDR3 DNA: TGTGCCAGCAGCACCAAAGCCGGGACTAGTCCAGATACGCAGTATTTT. Translation: CASSTKAGTSPDTQYF.

CDR3 sequence (DNA): TGCGCCAGCAGCTTGATAGCAGGGGAAAACAATGAGCAGTTCTTC. Translating it yields CASSLIAGENNEQFF. The V call is TRBV5-1, the J call TRBJ2-1; D possibly corresponds to TRBD1 (6 bases). Germline V gives CDR1 SGHRS, CDR2 YFSETQ. CDR3 length: 15 amino acids. Deletions cut 1 base from V and 5 bases from J, with 13 bases between.

The chain is built from TRBV28 and TRBJ2-2; D remains ambiguous. The ends were cut back, 6 bases at V and 3 bases at J, with 17 bases in the middle. Germline-derived CDR1 and CDR2 are MDHEN and SYDVKM. The CDR3 covers 16 residues. This CDR3 is CASRLNTNLDTGELFF. CDR3 nucleotides: TGTGCCAGCAGGTTAAACACGAATCTCGACACCGGGGAGCTGTTTTTT.